This passage covers 17 T cell receptor beta chains from one sample sequenced in a study of OX40 agonist ivuxolimab in advanced cancers. TCRdb's copy holds only in-frame clones and misses some; the assay was immunoSEQ multiplex PCR. Of approximately 160,000 clones listed, approximately 94% are singletons. Material: CD4+ or CD8+ T cells sorted from blood, obtained in a trial of the OX40 agonist ivuxolimab. These receptors came from an adult with an advanced solid tumor such as melanoma, head and neck, liver or kidney cancer.

The chain recombines TRBV7-8 with TRBJ2-2, with 7 bases lining up with TRBD1. The CDR3 is 15 amino acids. With 4 bases clipped from V and 2 bases from J, the junction kept 4 bases outside the gene matches. Germline V CDR1 and CDR2: SGHVS, FQNEAQ. The CDR3 protein is CASSYRDSNTGELFF. Written as DNA, the CDR3 is TGTGCCAGCAGCTACCGGGACAGCAACACCGGGGAGCTGTTTTTT. Looking up the rest from reference TRBV7-8 and TRBJ2-2 gives the full variable domain: GAGVSQSPRYKVAKRGQDVALRCDPISGHVSLFWYQQALGQGPEFLTYFQNEAQLDKSGLPSDRFFAERPEGSVSTLKIQRTQQEDSAVYLCASSYRDSNTGELFFGEGSRLTVL.

This chain links TRBV4-3 with TRBJ2-5, with D hard to call. Trimming cost V 0 bases and J 4 bases, with 9 bases left between them. The CDR3 runs to 14 residues. Germline lookup yields CDR1 LGHNA and CDR2 YSLEER. CDR3: CASSQDEWGETQYF. DNA for the CDR3: TGCGCCAGCAGCCAAGATGAGTGGGGAGAGACCCAGTACTTC.

The chain is built from TRBV6-1 and TRBJ1-5; tentatively, D is TRBD1 (5 bases). CDR3 length equals 15 residues. Trimming shortened V by 5 bases and J by 0 bases, and 11 bases separated the two germline ends. Germline CDR1 reads MNHNS; CDR2 reads SASEGT. The CDR3 region has the DNA TGTGCCAGCAGTACCGACAGATTTAGCAATCAGCCCCAGCATTTT. This translates into CASSTDRFSNQPQHF.

The chain employs TRBV27 and TRBJ1-2; possible D gene TRBD1, 5 bases. V was shortened by 8 bases and J by 2 bases, with 24 bases between the two germline ends. CDR3 size: 17 residues. CDR1 and CDR2 from the germline V gene are MNHEY and SMNVEV (reference sequence). The DNA of the CDR3 is TGTGCCAGCGTGCTAGAAGACGGGACGGAGCCCAACTATGGCTACACCTTC. Protein: CASVLEDGTEPNYGYTF.

This clone showed up just once. The gene calls are TRBV7-2 and TRBJ1-4; D is perhaps TRBD1 (6 bases). Germline-derived CDR1 and CDR2 are SGHTA and FQGNSA. V lost 5 bases and J lost 4, with 17 bases in between. The CDR3 consists of 16 residues. This CDR3 is CASSPRGGGVNEKLFF. DNA of the CDR3: TGTGCCAGCAGCCCACGAGGGGGGGGAGTTAATGAAAAACTGTTTTTT.

This clone was seen only a few times. The V and J genes are TRBV28 and TRBJ1-5; D not resolved. In germline, CDR1 is MDHEN, CDR2 SYDVKM. V lost 6 bases and J lost 3, with 6 bases in between. This CDR3 contains 12 residues. The CDR3 protein is CASRFNNQPQHF. The CDR3 DNA reads TGTGCCAGCAGGTTTAACAATCAGCCCCAGCATTTT.

The V and J genes are TRBV6-5 and TRBJ1-1; 7 nucleotides agree with TRBD1. Germline V gene lookup returns CDR1 MNHEY and CDR2 SVGAGI. There are 13 residues in the CDR3. V lost 7 bases and J lost 9; bases outside the gene matches: 11. The CDR3 DNA is TGTGCCAGCATCGACGTACAGGGGATGAAAGCTTTCTTT. It specifies CASIDVQGMKAFF.

This rearrangement joins TRBV7-7 to TRBJ2-3, with TRBD2 matching 11 bases. The CDR3 has 17 amino acids. The germline gives CDR1 SSHAT, CDR2 FNYEAQ (reference sequence). V gave up 4 bases and J gave up 2 bases; unmatched junction bases: 8. Here the CDR3 reads CASSSLTSGGPTDTQYF. The CDR3 nucleotides read TGTGCCAGCAGCTCCCTAACTAGCGGGGGCCCCACAGATACGCAGTATTTT.

This rearrangement joins TRBV18 to TRBJ2-3; 9 positions match TRBD2. The CDR3 has 18 residues. Trimming at V came to 6 bases and at J to 4 bases, leaving 17 bases not matched to a gene. Germline CDR1 is KGHSH and CDR2 is LQKENI. The CDR3 here is CASSHLPRSGSLADTQYF. The CDR3 DNA reads as TGTGCCAGCTCCCACCTCCCCCGTAGCGGGAGCCTCGCAGATACGCAGTATTTT. The full variable domain, its missing parts supplied by reference TRBV18 and TRBJ2-3, is NAGVMQNPRHLVRRRGQEARLRCSPMKGHSHVYWYRQLPEEGLKFMVYLQKENIIDESGMPKERFSAEFPKEGPSILRIQQVVRGDSAAYFCASSHLPRSGSLADTQYFGPGTRLTVL.

This chain joins TRBV6-5 and TRBJ1-2; 10 bases are shared with TRBD1. V lost 7 bases, J lost 4 bases, and 6 bases stayed unmatched. Germline CDR1 MNHEY, CDR2 SVGAGI. CDR3 size: 14 residues. The CDR3, as DNA: TGTGCCAGCATACCGGGACAGGGGTTCTATGGCTACACCTTC. As protein: CASIPGQGFYGYTF.

The gene calls are TRBV11-3 and TRBJ2-5; 9 bases align to TRBD1. V was clipped by 4 bases and J by 4 bases; unmatched bases: 4. Per the germline V gene, CDR1 is SGHNT and CDR2 is YENEEA. This CDR3 has 14 amino acids. In DNA, the CDR3 is TGTGCCAGCAGCTCGGGACAGGGAGGAGAGACCCAGTACTTC. Its protein product is CASSSGQGGETQYF.

The gene calls are TRBV28 and TRBJ2-7; 8 nucleotides align to TRBD1. The germline V gene has CDR1 MDHEN and CDR2 SYDVKM. The V gene end was trimmed by 2 bases and the J gene end by 2 bases; junction bases not matched to a gene: 5. This CDR3 spans 15 amino acids. The CDR3 here is CASSLRGQAPYEQYF. The CDR3, as DNA: TGTGCCAGCAGTTTAAGGGGACAGGCCCCCTACGAGCAGTACTTC.

The chain combines TRBV5-1 with TRBJ2-7; 9 bases line up with TRBD1. The V segment lost 2 bases and the J segment 1 base; nucleotides outside the gene matches: 13. CDR3 length equals 18 residues. CDR1 SGHRS and CDR2 YFSETQ come from the germline V gene. CDR3: CASSLESGQGINSYEQYF. The DNA for the CDR3 is TGCGCCAGCAGCTTAGAGTCGGGACAGGGAATAAATTCCTACGAGCAGTACTTC. Full variable domain (rest looked up from reference TRBV5-1 and TRBJ2-7): KAGVTQTPRYLIKTRGQQVTLSCSPISGHRSVSWYQQTPGQGLQFLFEYFSETQRNKGNFPGRFSGRQFSNSRSEMNVSTLELGDSALYLCASSLESGQGINSYEQYFGPGTRLTVT.

The rearrangement uses TRBV5-1 and TRBJ2-2; D is perhaps TRBD1 (5 bases). This CDR3 region has 13 residues. Germline CDR1 is SGHRS and CDR2 is YFSETQ. With 3 bases removed from V and 5 bases from J, the gap between germline ends came to 8 bases. CDR3 loop: CASSWGPTGELFF. In DNA, the CDR3 is TGCGCCAGCAGCTGGGGCCCAACCGGGGAGCTGTTTTTT.

The chain has TRBV2 and TRBJ1-2; the D gene is possibly TRBD1 (5 bases). CDR3 length: 14 amino acids. V shed 6 bases and J shed 1 base, with 12 bases lying between them. The germline CDR1 and CDR2 sequences are SNHLY and FYNNEI. The CDR3 here is CASRGRTVNYGYTF. The CDR3 DNA sequence: TGTGCCAGCAGGGGGCGAACAGTTAACTATGGCTACACCTTC.

The chain couples TRBV19 to TRBJ2-7, with D perhaps matching TRBD2 (7 bases). In germline, CDR1 is LNHDA, CDR2 SQIVND (reference sequence). The CDR3 loop spans 16 amino acids. V gave up 7 bases and J gave up 7 bases, with 26 bases separating them. The CDR3 nucleotides read TGTGCCAGTACCACCCAAGGGAGGGGGGGCCTACGGGAGCAGTACTTC. Protein: CASTTQGRGGLREQYF. The variable domain in full, with the rest retrieved from reference TRBV19 and TRBJ2-7, is DGGITQSPKYLFRKEGQNVTLSCEQNLNHDAMYWYRQDPGQGLRLIYYSQIVNDFQKGDIAEGYSVSREKKESFPLTVTSAQKNPTAFYLCASTTQGRGGLREQYFGPGTRLTVT.

This chain links TRBV6-5 with TRBJ2-3; tentatively, D is TRBD1 (5 bases). CDR1 MNHEY and CDR2 SVGAGI come from the germline V gene. The CDR3 sequence is 15 residues long. Trimming stripped 6 bases from V and 1 base from J, with 14 bases between. The DNA of the CDR3 is TGTGCCAGCAGGCCCGGACAAGCCGGCACAGATACGCAGTATTTT. Translating it yields CASRPGQAGTDTQYF.